A single sample gave rise to the 13 T cell receptor beta chains below, sequenced in a study of CD8 T cells in ankylosing spondylitis. Their antigens remain unidentified. TCRdb independently ran MiXCR on the 5' RACE reads; one entry per CDR3 protein. Seen here are some 400,000 distinct CDR3 sequences, approximately 20% observed once, and the top ten hold roughly 16%. Findings of the study overall: A TCR beta motif of roughly eight highly homologous variants appeared characteristic of ankylosing spondylitis blood.

The sequencing sample was made of blood, either unsorted or a sorted T cell fraction (not recorded which). Receptors originate from a male donor with ankylosing spondylitis.

The table lists this clonotype with a few counts. The gene calls are TRBV29-1 and TRBJ1-4; D is uncertain. Trimming took off 4 bases at V and 3 bases at J, with 6 bases between the two ends. CDR1 and CDR2 (germline): SQVTM, ANQGSEA. The CDR3 is 12 residues long. For the CDR3, the DNA is TGCAGCGTTGGCGCCTCTAATGAAAAACTGTTTTTT. Encoded protein: CSVGASNEKLFF.

This clonotype was counted ten times or more. The V gene is TRBV28, the J gene TRBJ1-1; D is uncertain. This CDR3 is 11 amino acids long. From germline, CDR1 is MDHEN and CDR2 SYDVKM. V was cut by 8 bases and J by 2 bases, with 6 bases left in between. The CDR3 loop is CASLVNTEAFF. CDR3 nucleotide sequence: TGTGCCAGCCTAGTCAACACTGAAGCTTTCTTT.

The V call is TRBV7-3, the J call TRBJ1-3; the D gene is possibly TRBD1 (5 bases). V was cut by 2 bases and J by 4 bases, with 9 bases left in between. The length of the CDR3 is 14 residues. Germline V gene sequence: CDR1 SGHTA, CDR2 FQGTGA. The CDR3 DNA follows: TGTGCCAGCAGCTTATCGGGGCTGGGAAACACCATATATTTT. Protein sequence: CASSLSGLGNTIYF.

The chain has TRBV5-1 and TRBJ2-1, with 10 bases that match TRBD2. This CDR3 is 16 amino acids long. The germline V gene has CDR1 SGHRS and CDR2 YFSETQ. V was clipped by 6 bases and J by 5 bases; unmatched bases: 11. The CDR3 region has the DNA TGCGCCAGCAAGCTACCCGGGACTAGCGCTAACAATGAGCAGTTCTTC. Its protein is CASKLPGTSANNEQFF.

The table lists this clonotype with a few counts. The genes are TRBV30 and TRBJ2-3; D not resolved. CDR1 and CDR2 (germline): GTSNPN, SVGIG (reference sequence). The CDR3 is 12 residues long. The V and J ends lost 2 bases and 8 bases respectively, with 11 bases between them. CDR3 in DNA: TGTGCCTGGAGTACCGGACGGCCTACGCAGTATTTT. Its protein product is CAWSTGRPTQYF.

The CDR3 is CASSPPGQLYGYTF. CDR3 in DNA: TGTGCCAGCTCACCTCCGGGACAGCTATATGGCTACACCTTC. The rearrangement joins TRBV18 to TRBJ1-2; 7 positions agree with TRBD1. The V and J ends lost 3 bases and 5 bases, in that order; junction bases with no gene match: 6. The germline gives CDR1 KGHSH, CDR2 LQKENI. The CDR3 runs to 14 residues.

Only a few counts were recorded for this clonotype. The chain has TRBV18 and TRBJ2-2; D possibly corresponds to TRBD1 (6 bases). The germline gives CDR1 KGHSH, CDR2 LQKENI. The CDR3 spans 15 residues. The V and J ends lost 0 bases and 6 bases respectively, with 11 bases between them. The CDR3 DNA follows: TGTGCCAGCTCACCACCGCAGGGGCTCGCCGGGGAGCTGTTTTTT. It encodes CASSPPQGLAGELFF.

This chain links TRBV3-1 with TRBJ2-7; D tentatively reads TRBD1 or TRBD2 (5 bases each). The CDR3 contains 13 residues. Germline CDR1 is LGHDT and CDR2 is YNNKEL (reference sequence). The germline V and J ends were trimmed by 3 bases and 3 bases, with 9 bases remaining between them. The CDR3 reads CASSQGRHYEQYF. The CDR3 DNA sequence: TGTGCCAGCAGCCAGGGACGGCACTACGAGCAGTACTTC.

This clonotype was seen a few times. The chain couples TRBV5-6 to TRBJ1-1, with no clear D. V lost 2 bases and J 4 bases, leaving 12 bases between the germline ends. There are 14 residues in the CDR3. The germline V gene encodes CDR1 SGHDT and CDR2 YYEEEE. The DNA of the CDR3 is TGTGCCAGCAGCTTTACCGGGGTCGGCACTGAAGCTTTCTTT. Amino acids: CASSFTGVGTEAFF. The whole variable domain, remainder taken from reference TRBV5-6 and TRBJ1-1, is DAGVTQSPTHLIKTRGQQVTLRCSPKSGHDTVSWYQQALGQGPQFIFQYYEEEERQRGNFPDRFSGHQFPNYSSELNVNALLLGDSALYLCASSFTGVGTEAFFGQGTRLTVV.

The chain employs TRBV6-4 and TRBJ1-1, with 8 nucleotides matching TRBD1. V lost 6 bases and J lost 1; bases outside the gene matches: 4. The germline V gene encodes CDR1 MRHNA and CDR2 SNTAGT. The CDR3 has 14 amino acids. The CDR3 coding sequence is TGTGCCAGCAGACCGGGACAGGCGAACACTGAAGCTTTCTTT. It is translated as CASRPGQANTEAFF.

The chain uses TRBV28 and TRBJ1-1; D call uncertain. V lost 7 bases and J 8 bases, leaving 23 bases between the germline ends. CDR3 size: 15 residues. Germline V gene lookup returns CDR1 MDHEN and CDR2 SYDVKM. In DNA form, the CDR3 reads TGTGCCAGCACCTCTCGGACGGCACATAGCCTGGAAGCTTTCTTT. Translating gives CASTSRTAHSLEAFF.

V is TRBV5-1 and J is TRBJ2-6; D unresolved. This CDR3 is built from 15 residues. V dropped 4 bases and J dropped 0 bases, with 8 bases sitting between them. Germline CDR1 and CDR2: SGHRS and YFSETQ. In DNA form, the CDR3 reads TGCGCCAGCAGCGTGGAGAGCTCTGGGGCCAACGTCCTGACTTTC. Protein: CASSVESSGANVLTF.

This clonotype came up a few times. This sequence joins TRBV7-2 and TRBJ2-1; the D gene is possibly TRBD2 (5 bases). The V end lost 6 bases, the J end lost 6 bases, and 15 bases lay between the germline ends. The CDR3 is made up of 14 amino acids. Germline V gene lookup returns CDR1 SGHTA and CDR2 FQGNSA. The CDR3 DNA reads TGTGCCAGCAGATCAACTAGTTCCCGCAATGAGCAGTTCTTC. Amino acids: CASRSTSSRNEQFF.